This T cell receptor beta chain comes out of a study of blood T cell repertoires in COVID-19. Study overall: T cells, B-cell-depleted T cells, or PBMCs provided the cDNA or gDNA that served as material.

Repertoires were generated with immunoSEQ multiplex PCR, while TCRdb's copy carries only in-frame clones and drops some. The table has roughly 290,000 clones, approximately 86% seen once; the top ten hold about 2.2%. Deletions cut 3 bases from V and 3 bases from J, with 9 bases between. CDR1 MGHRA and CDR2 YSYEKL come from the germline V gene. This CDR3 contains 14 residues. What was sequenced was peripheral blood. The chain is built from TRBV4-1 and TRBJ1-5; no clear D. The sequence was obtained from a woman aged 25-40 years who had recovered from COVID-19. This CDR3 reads CASSQVSVNQPQHF. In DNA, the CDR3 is TGCGCCAGCAGCCAGGTCTCGGTCAATCAGCCCCAGCATTTT.